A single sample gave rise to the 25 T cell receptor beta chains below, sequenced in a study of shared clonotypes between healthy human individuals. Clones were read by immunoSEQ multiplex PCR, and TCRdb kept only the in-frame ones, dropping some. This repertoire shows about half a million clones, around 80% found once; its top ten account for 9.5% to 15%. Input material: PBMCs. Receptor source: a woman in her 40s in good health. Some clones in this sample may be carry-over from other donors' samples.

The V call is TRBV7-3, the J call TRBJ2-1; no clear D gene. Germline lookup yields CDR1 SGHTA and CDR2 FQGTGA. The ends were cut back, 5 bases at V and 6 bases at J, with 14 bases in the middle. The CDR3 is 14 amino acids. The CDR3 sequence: CASSPQPSGNEQFF. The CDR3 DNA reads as TGTGCCAGCAGCCCCCAACCCTCGGGCAATGAGCAGTTCTTC.

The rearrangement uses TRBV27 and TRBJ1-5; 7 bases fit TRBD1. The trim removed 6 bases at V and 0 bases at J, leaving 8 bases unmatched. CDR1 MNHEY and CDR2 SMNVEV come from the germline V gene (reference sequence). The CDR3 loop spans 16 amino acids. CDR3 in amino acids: CASSTTGLYSNQPQHF. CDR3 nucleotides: TGTGCCAGCAGCACGACAGGGCTCTATAGCAATCAGCCCCAGCATTTT.

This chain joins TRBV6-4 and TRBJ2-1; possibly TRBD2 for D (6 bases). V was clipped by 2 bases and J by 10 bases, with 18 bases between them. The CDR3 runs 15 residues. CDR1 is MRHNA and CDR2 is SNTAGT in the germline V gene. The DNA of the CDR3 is TGTGCCAGCAGTGACCACACCGGGACTCGGCTAGAGCAGTTCTTC. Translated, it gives CASSDHTGTRLEQFF.

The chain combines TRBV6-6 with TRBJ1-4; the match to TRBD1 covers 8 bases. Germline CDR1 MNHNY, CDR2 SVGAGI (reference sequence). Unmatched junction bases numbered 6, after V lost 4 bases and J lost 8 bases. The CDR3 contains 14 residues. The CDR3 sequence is CASSSQGAGEKLFF. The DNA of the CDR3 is TGTGCCAGCAGTTCTCAGGGGGCGGGCGAAAAACTGTTTTTT.

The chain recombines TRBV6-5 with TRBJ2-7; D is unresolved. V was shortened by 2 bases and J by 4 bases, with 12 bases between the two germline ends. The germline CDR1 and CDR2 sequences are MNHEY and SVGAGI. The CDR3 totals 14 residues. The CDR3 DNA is TGTGCCAGCAGTTACATTATCCATGGGTACGAGCAGTACTTC. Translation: CASSYIIHGYEQYF.

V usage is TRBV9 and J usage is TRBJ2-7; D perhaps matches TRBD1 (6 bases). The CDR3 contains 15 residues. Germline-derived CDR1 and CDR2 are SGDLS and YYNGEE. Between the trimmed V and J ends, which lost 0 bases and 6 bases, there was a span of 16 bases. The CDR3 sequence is CASSVDMGASLEQYF. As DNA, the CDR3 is TGTGCCAGCAGCGTAGATATGGGGGCCTCTCTCGAGCAGTACTTC.

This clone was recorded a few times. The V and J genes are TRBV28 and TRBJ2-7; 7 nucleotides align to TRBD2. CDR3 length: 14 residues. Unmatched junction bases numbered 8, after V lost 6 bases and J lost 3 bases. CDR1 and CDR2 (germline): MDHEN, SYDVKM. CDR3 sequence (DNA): TGTGCCAGCAGGAGAGCGGGACGTAACTACGAGCAGTACTTC. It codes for CASRRAGRNYEQYF.

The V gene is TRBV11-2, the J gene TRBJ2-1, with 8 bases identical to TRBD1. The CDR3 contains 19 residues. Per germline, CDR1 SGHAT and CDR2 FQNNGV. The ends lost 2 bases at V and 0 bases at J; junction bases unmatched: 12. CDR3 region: CASSLTGQGHASSYNEQFF. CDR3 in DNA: TGTGCCAGCAGCTTAACTGGACAGGGACACGCCAGCTCCTACAATGAGCAGTTCTTC.

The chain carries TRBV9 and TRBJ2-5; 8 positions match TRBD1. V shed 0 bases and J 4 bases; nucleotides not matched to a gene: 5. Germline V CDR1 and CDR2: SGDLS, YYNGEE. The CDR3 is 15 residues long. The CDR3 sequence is CASSVDGTGRETQYF. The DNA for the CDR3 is TGTGCCAGCAGCGTAGATGGGACAGGACGAGAGACCCAGTACTTC.

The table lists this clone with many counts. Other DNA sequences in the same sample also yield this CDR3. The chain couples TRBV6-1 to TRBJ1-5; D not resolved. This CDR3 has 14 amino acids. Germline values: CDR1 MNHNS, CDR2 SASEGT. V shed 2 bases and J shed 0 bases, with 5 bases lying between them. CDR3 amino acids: CASSEQDSNQPQHF. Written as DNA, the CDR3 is TGTGCCAGCAGTGAACAGGATAGCAATCAGCCCCAGCATTTT.

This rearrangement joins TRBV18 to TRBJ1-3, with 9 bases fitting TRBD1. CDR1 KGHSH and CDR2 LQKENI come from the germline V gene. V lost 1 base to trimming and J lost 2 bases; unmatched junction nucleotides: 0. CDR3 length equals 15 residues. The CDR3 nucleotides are TGTGCCAGCTCACCACGGGACAGGGCTGGAAACACCATATATTTT. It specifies CASSPRDRAGNTIYF.

The CDR3 sequence: CASSFSPTDRAGGYTF. Written as DNA, the CDR3 is TGTGCCAGCAGTTTTTCCCCGACTGACAGGGCTGGGGGCTACACCTTC. V gene TRBV28 combines with J gene TRBJ1-2, with 7 positions matching TRBD1. The trim removed 3 bases at V and 8 bases at J, leaving 15 bases unmatched. This CDR3 comprises 16 residues. Germline values: CDR1 MDHEN, CDR2 SYDVKM.

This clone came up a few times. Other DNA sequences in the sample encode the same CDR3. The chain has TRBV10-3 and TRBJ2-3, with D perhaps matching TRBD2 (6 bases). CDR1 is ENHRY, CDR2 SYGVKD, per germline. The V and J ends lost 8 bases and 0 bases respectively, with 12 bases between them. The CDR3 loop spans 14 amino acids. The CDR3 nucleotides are TGTGCCATCTGGAACGGGAGAAGCACAGATACGCAGTATTTT. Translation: CAIWNGRSTDTQYF.

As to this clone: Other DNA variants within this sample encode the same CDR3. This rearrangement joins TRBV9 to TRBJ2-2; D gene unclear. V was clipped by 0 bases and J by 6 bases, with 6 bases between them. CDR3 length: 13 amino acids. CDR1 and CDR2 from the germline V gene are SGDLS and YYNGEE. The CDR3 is CASSVVGSGELFF. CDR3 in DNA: TGTGCCAGCAGCGTAGTAGGGTCCGGGGAGCTGTTTTTT.

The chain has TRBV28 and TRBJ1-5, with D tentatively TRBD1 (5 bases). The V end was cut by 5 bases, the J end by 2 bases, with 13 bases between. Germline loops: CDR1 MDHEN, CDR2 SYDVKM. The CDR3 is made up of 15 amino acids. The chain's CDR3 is CASSPTGSGNQPQHF. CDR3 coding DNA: TGTGCCAGCAGTCCAACAGGTAGCGGCAATCAGCCCCAGCATTTT.

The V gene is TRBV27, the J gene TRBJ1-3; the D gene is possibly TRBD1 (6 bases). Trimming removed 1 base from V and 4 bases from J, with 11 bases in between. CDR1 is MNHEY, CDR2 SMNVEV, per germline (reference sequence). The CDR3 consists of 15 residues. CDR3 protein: CASSLFGGPGNTIYF. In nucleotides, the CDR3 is TGTGCCAGCAGTTTATTCGGGGGGCCAGGAAACACCATATATTTT.

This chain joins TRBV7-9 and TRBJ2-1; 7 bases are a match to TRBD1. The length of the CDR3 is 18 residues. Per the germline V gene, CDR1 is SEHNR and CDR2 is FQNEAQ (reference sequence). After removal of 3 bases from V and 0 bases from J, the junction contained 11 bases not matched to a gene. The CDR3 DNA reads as TGTGCCAGCAGCTTGCTTTTGTGGACAGGAGACTCCTACAATGAGCAGTTCTTC. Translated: CASSLLLWTGDSYNEQFF.

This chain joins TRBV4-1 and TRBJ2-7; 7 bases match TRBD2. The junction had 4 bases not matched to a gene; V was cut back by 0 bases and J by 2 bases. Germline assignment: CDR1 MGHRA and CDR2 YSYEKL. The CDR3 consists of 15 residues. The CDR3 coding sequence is TGCGCCAGCAGCCAAGAGCTCCTAGCGGCCTACGAGCAGTACTTC. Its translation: CASSQELLAAYEQYF.

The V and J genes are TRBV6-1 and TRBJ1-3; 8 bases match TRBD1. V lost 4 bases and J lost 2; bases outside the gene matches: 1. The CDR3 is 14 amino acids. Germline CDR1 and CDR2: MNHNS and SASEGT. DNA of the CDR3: TGTGCCAGCAGTGCCAGGGGGCCTGGAAACACCATATATTTT. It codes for CASSARGPGNTIYF.

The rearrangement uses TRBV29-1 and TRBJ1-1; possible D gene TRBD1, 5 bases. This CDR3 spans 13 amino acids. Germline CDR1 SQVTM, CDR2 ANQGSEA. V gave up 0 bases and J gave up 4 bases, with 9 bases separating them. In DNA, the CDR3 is TGCAGCGTTGAAGACGCGGGGGGCACTGAAGCTTTCTTT. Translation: CSVEDAGGTEAFF.

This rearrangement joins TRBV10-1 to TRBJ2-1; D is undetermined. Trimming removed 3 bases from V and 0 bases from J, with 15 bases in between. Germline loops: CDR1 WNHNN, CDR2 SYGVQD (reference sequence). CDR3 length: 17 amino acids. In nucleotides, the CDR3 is TGCGCCAGCAGTGACAGTCATAGAGCCTCCTCCTACAATGAGCAGTTCTTC. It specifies CASSDSHRASSYNEQFF.

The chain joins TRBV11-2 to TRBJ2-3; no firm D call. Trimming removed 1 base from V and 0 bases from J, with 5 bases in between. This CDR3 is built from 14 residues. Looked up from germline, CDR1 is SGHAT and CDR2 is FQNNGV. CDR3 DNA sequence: TGTGCCAGCAGCTTAGGGTTTAGCACAGATACGCAGTATTTT. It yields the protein CASSLGFSTDTQYF. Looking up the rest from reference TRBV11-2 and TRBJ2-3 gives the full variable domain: EAGVAQSPRYKIIEKRQSVAFWCNPISGHATLYWYQQILGQGPKLLIQFQNNGVVDDSQLPKDRFSAERLKGVDSTLKIQPAKLEDSAVYLCASSLGFSTDTQYFGPGTRLTVL.

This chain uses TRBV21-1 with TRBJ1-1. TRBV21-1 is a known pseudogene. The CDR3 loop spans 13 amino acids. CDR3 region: CASTPSKNTEAFF. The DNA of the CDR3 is TGTGCCAGCACCCCCTCGAAGAACACTGAAGCTTTCTTT.

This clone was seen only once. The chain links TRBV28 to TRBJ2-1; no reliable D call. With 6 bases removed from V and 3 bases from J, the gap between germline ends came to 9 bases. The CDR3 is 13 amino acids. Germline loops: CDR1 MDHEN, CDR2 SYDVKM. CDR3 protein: CASSPDGYNEQFF. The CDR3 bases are TGTGCCAGCAGCCCAGACGGCTACAATGAGCAGTTCTTC. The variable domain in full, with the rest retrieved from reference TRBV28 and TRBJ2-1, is DVKVTQSSRYLVKRTGEKVFLECVQDMDHENMFWYRQDPGLGLRLIYFSYDVKMKEKGDIPEGYSVSREKKERFSLILESASTNQTSMYLCASSPDGYNEQFFGPGTRLTVL.

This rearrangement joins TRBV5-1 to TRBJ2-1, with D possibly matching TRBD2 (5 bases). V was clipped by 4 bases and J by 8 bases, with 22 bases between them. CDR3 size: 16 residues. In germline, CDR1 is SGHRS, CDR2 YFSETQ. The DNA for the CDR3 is TGCGCCAGCAGCCTGACCTGGTCCGAGGGTAAATATGAGCAGTTCTTC. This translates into CASSLTWSEGKYEQFF.